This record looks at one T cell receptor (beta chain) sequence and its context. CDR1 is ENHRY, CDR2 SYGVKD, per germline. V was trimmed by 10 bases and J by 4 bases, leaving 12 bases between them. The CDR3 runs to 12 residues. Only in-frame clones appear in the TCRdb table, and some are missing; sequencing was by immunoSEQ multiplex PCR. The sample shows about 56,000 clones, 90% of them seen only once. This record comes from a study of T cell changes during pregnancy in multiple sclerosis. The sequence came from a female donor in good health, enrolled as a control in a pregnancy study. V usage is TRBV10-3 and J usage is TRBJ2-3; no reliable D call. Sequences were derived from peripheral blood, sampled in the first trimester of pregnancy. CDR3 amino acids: CATSTGPDTQYF. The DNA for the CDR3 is TGTGCCACCTCGACTGGTCCAGATACGCAGTATTTT.